This T cell receptor beta chain came from a study of human T cells and chemical hapten exposure. Noted time point: patch test 3, about 24 weeks after DPC sensitization. Treatment of the sample: therapeutic diphenylcyclopropenone sensitization with weekly scalp DPC. Trimming at V came to 6 bases and at J to 2 bases, leaving 5 bases not matched to a gene. This CDR3 spans 14 amino acids. Each CDR3 protein gets one entry after TCRdb re-called the RACE reads with MiXCR. Counted here are some 71,000 distinct CDR3 sequences, around 10% occurring once; the ten biggest clones make up roughly 1.4%. This sequence originates from a woman aged 50 to 65 with alopecia areata. Some clones in this sample may be carry-over from other donors' samples. The starting material was whole blood, obtained in connection with sensitization to the hapten diphenylcyclopropenone (DPC). The chain combines TRBV12-3 or TRBV12-4 with TRBJ2-3; 7 bases map to TRBD2. The CDR3 bases are TGTGCCAGCAGGTGGGAGGGTAACACAGATACGCAGTATTTT. Its protein product is CASRWEGNTDTQYF.